This T cell receptor (beta chain) is from a study of shared clonotypes between healthy human individuals. General study findings and limits: The naive CD4 repertoires of a handful of donors were compared, and roughly 5% of clonotypes were shared. Represented diversity (both genetic and exposure-history) was limited by the small number of donors.

It was about 210 ng DNA, approximately 28,000 T cell genomes, that sorted-subset replicate PCRs used. The data were produced by immunoSEQ multiplex PCR, yet TCRdb's version contains in-frame clones alone and is incomplete. The profile covers some 2.4 million clones, with more than 85% appearing a single time and 0.36% taken by the ten largest. In the case of this clone: What it binds is not known.

The V segment lost 2 bases and the J segment 6 bases; nucleotides outside the gene matches: 4. The germline CDR1 and CDR2 sequences are SGHRS and YFSETQ. The CDR3 has 14 amino acids. The source of this sequence is a man aged 18 to 35 in good health. Some clones in this sample may be carry-over from other donors' samples. The chain links TRBV5-1 to TRBJ1-2; TRBD1 agrees at 10 bases. The sequencing sample was made of naive CD4+ T cells from PBMCs. Subset indicated: CD45RA+ positively selected. The CDR3 loop reads CASSLLGQGDGYTF. The CDR3 DNA follows: TGCGCCAGCAGCTTACTAGGACAGGGGGATGGCTACACCTTC.